A single sample is the source of the 22 T cell receptor beta chains below, sequenced in a study of response to subunit inactivated influenza vaccine. TCRdb independently ran MiXCR on the RT-PCR reads; one entry per CDR3 protein. Of 500,000 to 750,000 distinct CDR3 sequences listed, 13% to 15% are singletons. The material was PBMCs from blood, obtained 12 days after vaccination. The source is a man aged 50-59 years who received an inactivated influenza vaccine.

The CDR3 here is CSARDRSWTSGDTDTQYF. The CDR3 DNA sequence: TGCAGTGCTAGAGATCGTTCCTGGACTAGCGGGGACACAGATACGCAGTATTTT. The rearrangement uses TRBV20-1 and TRBJ2-3; 12 positions match TRBD2. Looked up from germline, CDR1 is DFQATT and CDR2 is SNEGSKA (reference sequence). J gave up 2 bases and V 0 bases, and 9 bases lay outside the gene matches. The CDR3 totals 18 residues.

This clonotype was recorded a few times. V and J are TRBV20-1 and TRBJ2-3; 12 bases match TRBD1. Germline trimming cut 3 bases from V and 4 bases from J; bases unmatched to any gene: 2. There are 14 residues in the CDR3. Germline V CDR1 and CDR2: DFQATT, SNEGSKA (reference sequence). DNA for the CDR3: TGCAGTGCTAGGGGGACAGGGGGCCCAGATACGCAGTATTTT. Its translation: CSARGTGGPDTQYF.

This chain uses TRBV9 with TRBJ2-3; D is possibly TRBD1 or TRBD2 (5 bases each). V shed 9 bases and J shed 0 bases, with 14 bases lying between them. From germline, CDR1 is SGDLS and CDR2 YYNGEE. CDR3 length equals 14 residues. The CDR3: CATEGPSSTDTQYF. For the CDR3, the DNA is TGTGCCACAGAGGGACCGTCAAGCACAGATACGCAGTATTTT.

This clonotype has ten or more counts. V and J are TRBV7-8 and TRBJ1-1; weak D call: TRBD1 (5 bases). V was cut by 6 bases and J by 4 bases, with 15 bases left in between. The CDR3 loop spans 14 amino acids. Germline V gene data show CDR1 as SGHVS and CDR2 as FQNEAQ. The CDR3 spells CASRSREGATEAFF. The CDR3 DNA reads TGTGCCAGCAGAAGCAGGGAAGGGGCCACTGAAGCTTTCTTT.

This clonotype was counted only a few times. The rearrangement uses TRBV7-2 and TRBJ2-7; the D call may be TRBD1 or TRBD2 (7 bases each). V dropped 1 base and J dropped 6 bases, with 13 bases sitting between them. The CDR3 contains 14 residues. CDR1 is SGHTA and CDR2 is FQGNSA in the germline V gene. As DNA, the CDR3 is TGTGCCAGCAGCTTAGGCAGGGGGGAGGGCGAGCAGTACTTC. Its protein product is CASSLGRGEGEQYF.

This clonotype showed up many times. The rearrangement uses TRBV12-3 or TRBV12-4 and TRBJ2-6; the D gene is possibly TRBD2 (6 bases). The V and J ends lost 3 bases and 4 bases respectively, with 10 bases between them. CDR3 length equals 15 residues. The CDR3 loop is CASSLGAGGANVLTF. The CDR3 DNA sequence: TGTGCCAGCAGTTTGGGAGCGGGCGGGGCCAACGTCCTGACTTTC.

The chain recombines TRBV11-1 with TRBJ1-6, with 7 bases lining up with TRBD1. The ends lost 4 bases at V and 9 bases at J; junction bases unmatched: 9. Germline V CDR1 and CDR2: SGHAT, FQDESV (reference sequence). The CDR3 has 15 amino acids. This chain's CDR3 is CASSSGDRGTSPLHF. The CDR3 region has the DNA TGTGCCAGCAGCTCCGGGGACAGAGGGACTTCACCCCTCCACTTT. Filled out from reference TRBV11-1 and TRBJ1-6, the complete variable domain reads EAEVAQSPRYKITEKSQAVAFWCDPISGHATLYWYRQILGQGPELLVQFQDESVVDDSQLPKDRFSAERLKGVDSTLKIQPAELGDSAMYLCASSSGDRGTSPLHFGNGTRLTVT.

This CDR3 reads CASSLEGIRNTIYF. The CDR3 DNA reads as TGTGCCAGCAGTTTAGAGGGCATACGAAACACCATATATTTT. The rearrangement joins TRBV12-3 or TRBV12-4 to TRBJ1-3; the D is unclear. CDR3 length: 14 residues. Trimming took 1 base from V and 5 from J, leaving 9 bases between them.

To note about this clonotype: No conserved phenylalanine or tryptophan is present at the end of the CDR3, so a read error is the likely explanation. The rearrangement links TRBV5-1 to TRBJ2-3; TRBD2 aligns across 9 bases. The CDR3 length is 15 residues. In germline, CDR1 is SGHRS, CDR2 YFSETQ. V was clipped by 4 bases and J by 5 bases; unmatched bases: 8. As DNA, the CDR3 is TGCGCCAGCAGCCCGACTAGCGGCCCTCAAGATACGCAGTATCTA. This encodes CASSPTSGPQDTQYL.

The sample holds a few counts of this clonotype. The chain links TRBV12-3 or TRBV12-4 to TRBJ2-1, with 9 bases lining up with TRBD1. The CDR3 has 13 amino acids. V gave up 6 bases and J gave up 8 bases; unmatched junction bases: 5. The CDR3 loop reads CASSPTGGDEQFF. The DNA for the CDR3 is TGTGCCAGCAGCCCGACAGGGGGGGATGAGCAGTTCTTC.

In this sample, this clonotype turned up a few times. This chain connects TRBV29-1 to TRBJ2-7; 8 positions match TRBD1. V was clipped by 0 bases and J by 3 bases; unmatched bases: 7. CDR1 is SQVTM and CDR2 is ANQGSEA in the germline V gene. CDR3 length: 15 residues. Here the CDR3 DNA reads TGCAGCGTTGAAGAAGGACAGGGAATTAACTACGAGCAGTACTTC. Translated: CSVEEGQGINYEQYF.

This clonotype was observed many times. The genes are TRBV6-1 and TRBJ1-4; no clear D gene. Trimming left V 6 bases short and J 0 bases short, with 5 bases between. The V gene's germline CDR1 is MNHNS and CDR2 SASEGT. This CDR3 comprises 13 residues. The CDR3 loop reads CASSRATNEKLFF. CDR3 coding DNA: TGTGCCAGCAGCCGGGCAACTAATGAAAAACTGTTTTTT.

This rearrangement joins TRBV6-2 or TRBV6-3 to TRBJ2-7; TRBD2 matches at 14 bases. V lost 4 bases to trimming and J lost 0 bases; unmatched junction nucleotides: 2. The V gene's germline CDR1 is MNHEY and CDR2 SVGEGT. The CDR3 is made up of 16 amino acids. CDR3 sequence reads: CASSLTSGRASYEQYF. The CDR3 nucleotides are TGTGCCAGCAGTTTGACTAGCGGGAGGGCCTCCTACGAGCAGTACTTC.

The chain carries TRBV11-2 and TRBJ2-1; 8 nucleotides align to TRBD2. This CDR3 contains 15 residues. Germline V gene sequence: CDR1 SGHAT, CDR2 FQNNGV. Germline trimming cut 4 bases from V and 6 bases from J; bases unmatched to any gene: 8. CDR3 amino acids: CASSSSGSTGNEQFF. DNA for the CDR3: TGTGCCAGCAGCTCAAGCGGGAGTACGGGCAATGAGCAGTTCTTC.

This clonotype was found a few times. The chain is built from TRBV11-1 and TRBJ1-1; D is perhaps TRBD1 (6 bases). This CDR3 is built from 19 residues. Deletions cut 6 bases from V and 3 bases from J, with 29 bases between. The germline V gene has CDR1 SGHAT and CDR2 FQDESV (reference sequence). This chain's CDR3 is CASRPPIWAGAQLHTEAFF. The CDR3 region has the DNA TGTGCCAGCAGACCACCCATATGGGCGGGGGCGCAGTTGCACACTGAAGCTTTCTTT.

The V and J genes are TRBV10-3 and TRBJ2-7; D uncertain. Per the germline V gene, CDR1 is ENHRY and CDR2 is SYGVKD. The CDR3 contains 11 residues. Trimming cost V 8 bases and J 2 bases, with 7 bases left between them. This CDR3 is CAIDGAYEQYF. CDR3 DNA: TGTGCCATCGACGGAGCCTACGAGCAGTACTTC.

J is TRBJ1-1 and V is TRBV6-1; D gene unclear. Germline loops: CDR1 MNHNS, CDR2 SASEGT. Trimming shortened V by 8 bases and J by 1 base, and 11 bases separated the two germline ends. The CDR3 loop spans 13 amino acids. CDR3 DNA: TGTGCCAGCGAAACGGAACCGAACACTGAAGCTTTCTTT. It codes for CASETEPNTEAFF.

The V and J genes are TRBV14 and TRBJ2-3; 7 bases match TRBD1. The germline CDR1 and CDR2 sequences are SGHDN and FVKESK. V lost 4 bases, J lost 2 bases, and 9 bases stayed unmatched. The CDR3 loop spans 16 amino acids. The CDR3 sequence: CASSPRTGANTDTQYF. The CDR3 nucleotides are TGTGCCAGCAGCCCCCGGACAGGCGCTAACACAGATACGCAGTATTTT.

This clonotype was seen at least ten times. The CDR3 loop is CASSSEGHTDTQYF. The CDR3 nucleotides read TGTGCCAGCAGTTCCGAGGGCCACACAGATACGCAGTATTTT. This sequence joins TRBV12-3 or TRBV12-4 and TRBJ2-3, with TRBD2 as a possible D gene (5 bases). Trimming cost V 4 bases and J 2 bases, with 10 bases left between them. The CDR3 totals 14 residues.

This clonotype was found many times. V gene TRBV5-1 combines with J gene TRBJ2-2, with TRBD1 as a possible D gene (5 bases). The CDR3 runs to 19 residues. Between the trimmed V and J ends, which lost 7 bases and 3 bases, there was a span of 28 bases. Germline CDR1 SGHRS, CDR2 YFSETQ. CDR3 in amino acids: CASSRIERSTERDTGELFF. The CDR3 nucleotides are TGCGCCAGCTCAAGGATAGAAAGATCGACAGAAAGGGACACCGGGGAGCTGTTTTTT.

This rearrangement joins TRBV12-5 to TRBJ2-2; TRBD1 aligns across 8 bases. V shed 1 base and J 5 bases; nucleotides not matched to a gene: 9. The CDR3 has 17 amino acids. Germline V lookup: CDR1 LGHNT, CDR2 FRNRAP. The CDR3 loop is CASGLAGTGSGTGELFF. The CDR3 DNA reads TGTGCTAGTGGTTTGGCAGGGACAGGCAGCGGGACCGGGGAGCTGTTTTTT.

This clonotype was found many times. One end of the junction is discordant with germline, which a read error may explain. V gene TRBV5-1 combines with J gene TRBJ2-2; weak D call: TRBD1 (6 bases). CDR1 is SGHRS, CDR2 YFSETQ, per germline. The CDR3 extends over 16 amino acids. The CDR3 bases are TGCGCCAGCAGCTTGGCTCCAGGGGCGAATACCGGGGAGCTGTTTTTT. Protein product: CASSLAPGANTGELFF.